This TCR beta chain derives from a study of blood T cells in healthy people across ages. Study-level background: With template switching, about one barcoded beta molecule was captured per two T cells.

Sample-barcoded 5' priming and a J-beta primer mix drove a second PCR of about 6 to 12 cycles. The authors tagged each cDNA molecule using a template-switch adaptor with 12 random nucleotides. TCRdb fed the 5' RACE reads into MiXCR, producing one record per CDR3 protein. The table has about 1,800,000 distinct CDR3 sequences, 25% to 30% seen once; the top ten hold more than 6%. V was cut by 5 bases and J by 10 bases, with 12 bases left in between. Germline CDR1 reads SQVTM; CDR2 reads ANQGSEA. The CDR3 spans 12 residues. This clonotype has just a few counts. Its antigen is as yet unknown. Study-level results: More naive CD4+ cells and higher diversity marked long-lived donors relative to aged donors. Measured against age, TCR beta diversity per million T cells decreased in a roughly linear manner.

The TCR originated in a woman under 40 in good health. Sequencing used blood. The genes are TRBV29-1 and TRBJ1-6; D is unresolved. CDR3 sequence: CSVRDGKSPLHF. The CDR3 DNA reads TGCAGCGTTCGCGACGGGAAGTCACCCCTCCACTTT.